Sequencing of this T cell receptor (beta chain) was carried out in a study of cytomegalovirus exposure and HLA in healthy donors. Points from the study as a whole: Most of the TCR beta V segments (in an earlier analysis) were productive either about 90% or about 30% of the time.

About this clone itself: The target antigen is unknown.

Vbeta (60) and Jbeta (13) primers were used in the PCR. Some clones are missing from TCRdb's copy, which holds only in-frame ones; the method was immunoSEQ multiplex PCR. In the table there are over 150,000 clones, about 85% of which are singletons. Sequenced material: PBMCs. The source is a man aged 30 to 39 in good health and CMV-seropositive.

The CDR3 loop reads CARRWDSMNTEAFF. In nucleotides, the CDR3 is TGTGCCAGGAGATGGGACAGCATGAACACTGAAGCTTTCTTT. The chain combines TRBV2 with TRBJ1-1; 7 bases map to TRBD1. CDR1 is SNHLY and CDR2 is FYNNEI in the germline V gene. This CDR3 has 14 residues. The ends lost 9 bases at V and 0 bases at J; junction bases unmatched: 7.